This TCR beta chain was retrieved from a study of T cells in Graves' hyperthyroidism and ophthalmopathy. The germline CDR1 and CDR2 sequences are LNHDA and SQIVND (reference sequence). The V and J ends lost 7 bases and 0 bases, in that order; junction bases with no gene match: 5. The CDR3 runs to 15 residues. TCR beta CDR3 sequences were amplified from RNA transcripts. HTBI primers drove first-round RT-PCR of the TCR CDR3. TCRdb ran MiXCR on the multiplex PCR reads and lists one entry per CDR3 protein. The top ten clones hold roughly 49% of a sample with some 530,000 distinct CDR3 sequences, 22% of them seen once. This clonotype was counted only a few times.

The clonotype originates from a woman between 65 and 79 years old with Graves' ophthalmopathy. The sequenced sample was blood. The rearrangement joins TRBV19 to TRBJ2-2; the match to TRBD1 covers 7 bases. This chain's CDR3 is CASNSGQTNTGELFF. The DNA for the CDR3 is TGTGCCAGTAATTCGGGACAGACGAACACCGGGGAGCTGTTTTTT.